This T cell receptor (beta chain) is from a study of shared clonotypes between healthy human individuals. CD8 cells regarded as naive lacked CD45RO, were positively chosen for CCR7, and omitted terminally differentiated effector memory CD45RA+ cells. Data came from immunoSEQ multiplex PCR; TCRdb stores just in-frame clones and leaves some out. The repertoire holds 2 million to 2.5 million clones, with roughly 94% as singletons. The sample consisted of naive CD8+ T cells sorted from blood. The receptor was derived from a young man in good health.

The CDR3 loop is CAWSVELHTEAFF. The CDR3 coding sequence is TGTGCCTGGAGTGTAGAGCTGCACACTGAAGCTTTCTTT. This chain connects TRBV30 to TRBJ1-1; D not certain. Trimming pared 0 bases from V and 3 bases from J, leaving 8 bases between. Germline loops: CDR1 GTSNPN, CDR2 SVGIG (reference sequence). The CDR3 spans 13 residues.